These 20 T cell receptor beta chains came from one sample sequenced in a study of blood T cell repertoires in COVID-19. This table comes from immunoSEQ multiplex PCR, and its TCRdb copy is limited to in-frame clones, with some not included. The data contain fewer than 120,000 clones, approximately 70% of them singletons. Sequenced input: peripheral blood. Receptors were obtained from a woman aged 55-75 years with acute or convalescent COVID-19.

The chain recombines TRBV12-3 or TRBV12-4 with TRBJ1-2, with D possibly being TRBD1 (5 bases). This CDR3 comprises 12 residues. V was pared by 6 bases and J by 2 bases, with 7 bases between. The CDR3 spells CASRGLNYGYTF. The DNA for the CDR3 is TGTGCCAGCAGGGGGCTGAACTATGGCTACACCTTC.

This clone has only a few counts. This chain connects TRBV7-9 to TRBJ1-1; tentatively, D is TRBD1 (5 bases). The CDR3 contains 13 residues. Trimming shortened V by 1 base and J by 6 bases, and 9 bases separated the two germline ends. CDR1 and CDR2 (germline): SEHNR, FQNEAQ (reference sequence). CDR3 protein: CASSLGQTSEAFF. The CDR3 DNA sequence: TGTGCCAGCAGCTTAGGACAGACCTCTGAAGCTTTCTTT.

Details on this clone: Other DNA sequences from this sample encode an identical CDR3 as well. CDR3 sequence reads: CASSLNSYEQYF. Written as DNA, the CDR3 is TGCGCCAGCAGCTTAAATTCGTACGAGCAGTACTTC. The chain has TRBV5-1 and TRBJ2-7; D is ambiguous. CDR3 length equals 12 residues. The ends were cut back, 2 bases at V and 4 bases at J, with 7 bases in the middle. Germline V gene lookup returns CDR1 SGHRS and CDR2 YFSETQ.

This sequence joins TRBV29-1 and TRBJ1-1, with 9 bases lining up with TRBD1. V lost 1 base, J lost 11 bases, and 14 bases stayed unmatched. This CDR3 is built from 15 residues. Germline V CDR1 and CDR2: SQVTM, ANQGSEA. CDR3 in amino acids: CSVEGPGQGGFRAFF. The CDR3 DNA reads TGCAGCGTTGAAGGCCCGGGACAGGGAGGTTTTAGGGCTTTCTTT.

This clone showed up just a few times. This chain joins TRBV7-9 and TRBJ1-2; D remains unclear. The ends were cut back, 3 bases at V and 4 bases at J, with 9 bases in the middle. CDR3 size: 13 residues. Germline V CDR1 and CDR2: SEHNR, FQNEAQ (reference sequence). The CDR3 DNA sequence: TGTGCCAGCAGCTTTAGGGAGGGCTATGGCTACACCTTC. Its protein product is CASSFREGYGYTF.

The chain links TRBV9 to TRBJ2-7; D is possibly TRBD1 (5 bases). This CDR3 comprises 14 residues. CDR1 is SGDLS, CDR2 YYNGEE, per germline. Trimming removed 0 bases from V and 5 bases from J, with 12 bases in between. The CDR3 here is CASSVDGQGNEQYF. As DNA, the CDR3 is TGTGCCAGCAGCGTAGATGGGCAGGGTAACGAGCAGTACTTC.

The chain uses TRBV13 and TRBJ1-2; TRBD1 might be the D (5 bases). The V gene lost 5 bases and the J gene lost 5 bases, with 15 bases spanning the gap. CDR3 length equals 14 residues. CDR1 and CDR2 (germline): PRHDT, FYEKMQ (reference sequence). This chain's CDR3 is CASSTRDQRYGYTF. The CDR3, as DNA: TGTGCCAGCAGCACGCGGGACCAGCGATATGGCTACACCTTC.

This clone appeared many times. This rearrangement joins TRBV20-1 to TRBJ2-5, with 11 bases that match TRBD2. The CDR3 is 15 amino acids. V was pared by 3 bases and J by 5 bases, with 8 bases of the junction left unmatched. Germline CDR1 reads DFQATT; CDR2 reads SNEGSKA (reference sequence). The CDR3 DNA follows: TGCAGTGCTAGTTTCCCTAGCGGGGGGTCGGAGACCCAGTACTTC. Translating it yields CSASFPSGGSETQYF.

This clone was detected a few times. CDR3 region: CAISSGQQYQPQHF. The CDR3 region has the DNA TGTGCCATCAGTTCGGGACAGCAATATCAGCCCCAGCATTTT. The rearrangement joins TRBV10-3 to TRBJ1-5; 7 bases align to TRBD1. Germline assignment: CDR1 ENHRY and CDR2 SYGVKD. Trimming at V came to 5 bases and at J to 5 bases, leaving 6 bases not matched to a gene. The CDR3 spans 14 residues.

This sequence joins TRBV6-1 and TRBJ1-1; D possibly corresponds to TRBD1 (5 bases). V lost 2 bases and J 0 bases, leaving 19 bases between the germline ends. Germline values: CDR1 MNHNS, CDR2 SASEGT. The CDR3 consists of 18 residues. Here the CDR3 reads CASSERRSRVVMNTEAFF. Here the CDR3 DNA reads TGTGCCAGCAGTGAAAGAAGGTCCAGGGTCGTAATGAACACTGAAGCTTTCTTT.

This chain uses TRBV5-1 with TRBJ1-6, with a possible D match to TRBD1 (5 bases). The germline V gene has CDR1 SGHRS and CDR2 YFSETQ. The CDR3 is 15 amino acids. V was cut by 4 bases and J by 10 bases, with 18 bases left in between. CDR3 protein: CASSEPGRGTSPLHF. As DNA, the CDR3 is TGCGCCAGCAGCGAGCCGGGACGGGGGACGTCACCCCTCCACTTT.

This rearrangement joins TRBV28 to TRBJ1-4, with a tentative D call TRBD1 (5 bases). Germline CDR1 MDHEN, CDR2 SYDVKM. V lost 6 bases, J lost 7 bases, and 12 bases lay in between. The CDR3 consists of 13 residues. CDR3 loop: CASRGQGPEKLFF. DNA for the CDR3: TGTGCCAGCAGGGGGCAGGGCCCTGAAAAACTGTTTTTT.

With regard to this clone: Within the sample, other DNA sequences also encode this same CDR3. CDR3 DNA: TGTGCCAGCAGCCCCACCGGGACAGGGGATGAAAAACTGTTTTTT. It translates to CASSPTGTGDEKLFF. The J gene is TRBJ1-4, the V gene TRBV7-2, with TRBD1 matching over 10 bases. The CDR3 is 15 amino acids. J was trimmed by 6 bases and V by 5 bases; bases with no gene match: 6. Germline CDR1 is SGHTA and CDR2 is FQGNSA.

The chain carries TRBV28 and TRBJ1-5, with 8 bases identical to TRBD1. The V gene end was trimmed by 9 bases and the J gene end by 6 bases; junction bases not matched to a gene: 4. Germline lookup yields CDR1 MDHEN and CDR2 SYDVKM. This CDR3 is built from 12 residues. The chain's CDR3 is CASGQGSQPQHF. The CDR3 coding sequence is TGTGCCAGTGGACAGGGCAGTCAGCCCCAGCATTTT.

This clone was observed a few times. V is TRBV3-1 (or the pseudogene TRBV3-2) and J is TRBJ1-1; no definite D call. Per the germline V gene, CDR1 is LGHDT and CDR2 is YNNKEL (reference sequence). The CDR3 totals 15 residues. Trimming left V 1 base short and J 4 bases short, with 13 bases between. The CDR3 reads CASSQADGRRTEAFF. The DNA for the CDR3 is TGTGCCAGCAGCCAAGCGGACGGGAGGCGCACTGAAGCTTTCTTT.

The rearrangement joins TRBV15 to TRBJ2-1; 11 positions agree with TRBD2. Germline lookup yields CDR1 LNHNV and CDR2 YYDKDF (reference sequence). Germline trimming cut 0 bases from V and 7 bases from J; bases unmatched to any gene: 8. The CDR3 is 17 residues long. The CDR3 region is CATSRDPSGGFRNEQFF. In DNA, the CDR3 is TGTGCCACCAGCAGAGATCCTAGCGGGGGGTTTCGGAATGAGCAGTTCTTC.

V is TRBV4-2 and J is TRBJ1-2, with a possible D match to TRBD1 (6 bases). Germline V gene lookup returns CDR1 LGHNA and CDR2 YNFKEQ. CDR3 length equals 14 residues. Trimming removed 4 bases from V and 3 bases from J, with 12 bases in between. CDR3 bases: TGTGCCAGCAGCCCCCGTGAGGGGGACTATGGCTACACCTTC. Its protein product is CASSPREGDYGYTF.

The CDR3 loop reads CASLSPTGRGPNTGELFF. The CDR3 DNA follows: TGTGCCAGCCTATCCCCTACAGGGAGGGGCCCGAACACCGGGGAGCTGTTTTTT. The chain recombines TRBV28 with TRBJ2-2; a possible D gene is TRBD2 (7 bases). CDR1 and CDR2 (germline): MDHEN, SYDVKM. V lost 8 bases to trimming and J lost 0 bases, with 22 bases between them. There are 18 residues in the CDR3.

The chain is built from TRBV28 and TRBJ1-2, with TRBD1 as a possible D gene (6 bases). Germline assignment: CDR1 MDHEN and CDR2 SYDVKM. This CDR3 comprises 13 residues. V dropped 8 bases and J dropped 0 bases, with 10 bases sitting between them. For the CDR3, the DNA is TGTGCCAGCTGGACAGTTCCTAACTATGGCTACACCTTC. Translating it yields CASWTVPNYGYTF.

This rearrangement joins TRBV4-2 to TRBJ2-2; D may be TRBD1 (6 bases). CDR1 and CDR2 (germline): LGHNA, YNFKEQ. The CDR3 is 18 amino acids. The V end lost 4 bases, the J end lost 4 bases, and 22 bases lay between the germline ends. CDR3: CASSRQLADSLVTGELFF. The CDR3 nucleotides read TGTGCCAGCAGCCGGCAACTCGCGGACAGTCTTGTCACCGGGGAGCTGTTTTTT.